The rows below give T cell receptor beta chains drawn from one sample of a study of sequential checkpoint blockade in melanoma. The data were produced by immunoSEQ multiplex PCR, yet TCRdb's version contains in-frame clones alone and is incomplete. In the table there are several thousand clones, 71% of which are singletons. Sequences were derived from CD8+ T cells sorted from blood (inferred from file names), sampled from a patient given nivolumab and ipilimumab in sequence. The receptors originated from a human donor with melanoma. Each CDR3 is given with its conserved first and last residue. A D gene is named only where the DNA matches it firmly. The listing skips clone size in some rows; elsewhere it reads once, few, many or a size class.

D gene: -; clone size: -; J gene: TRBJ1-5; V gene: TRBV9; CDR3 DNA: TGTGCCAGCAGCGTAACCGGGAATCAGCCCCAGCATTTT; CDR3 protein: CASSVTGNQPQHF
D gene: TRBD1; clone size: -; J gene: TRBJ2-7; V gene: TRBV5-6; CDR3 DNA: TGTGCCAGCAGACCGACAGGGTCGGCGTACGAGCAGTACTTC; CDR3 protein: CASRPTGSAYEQYF
D gene: -; clone size: -; J gene: TRBJ2-5; V gene: TRBV7-6; CDR3 DNA: TGTGCCAGCAGCTTAGTTTGGTCCGCAGGAGAGACCCAGTACTTC; CDR3 protein: CASSLVWSAGETQYF
D gene: TRBD2; clone size: few; J gene: TRBJ2-1; V gene: TRBV15; CDR3 DNA: TGTGCCACCAGCAGAGAGGCGGGAGCGGGAGGGAGTGATGAGCAGTTCTTC; CDR3 protein: CATSREAGAGGSDEQFF
D gene: -; clone size: -; J gene: TRBJ2-2; V gene: TRBV5-1; CDR3 DNA: TGCGCCAGCAGCCTACGGGGAGTGGCCGGGGAGCTGTTTTTT; CDR3 protein: CASSLRGVAGELFF
D gene: -; clone size: few; J gene: TRBJ2-2; V gene: TRBV6-5; CDR3 DNA: TGTGCCAGCAGTTACGCGGGGGCTGTCGGGGAGCTGTTTTTT; CDR3 protein: CASSYAGAVGELFF
D gene: TRBD2; clone size: -; J gene: TRBJ2-7; V gene: TRBV27; CDR3 DNA: TGTGCCAGCAGGGGACTAGCGGGAGCGGACGAGCAGTACTTC; CDR3 protein: CASRGLAGADEQYF
D gene: TRBD1; clone size: -; J gene: TRBJ1-5; V gene: TRBV5-5; CDR3 DNA: TGTGCCAGCAGCTCGTACAGGGGGAAGAATCAGCCCCAGCATTTT; CDR3 protein: CASSSYRGKNQPQHF
D gene: -; clone size: -; J gene: TRBJ2-1; V gene: TRBV15; CDR3 DNA: TGTGCCACCAGCAGAGGAGGTAGCTCCTACAATGAGCAGTTCTTC; CDR3 protein: CATSRGGSSYNEQFF
D gene: -; clone size: -; J gene: TRBJ2-2; V gene: TRBV7-6; CDR3 DNA: TGTGCCAGCAGCCCCCAGCGGCTAACCACGTCCACCGGGGAGCTGTTTTTT; CDR3 protein: CASSPQRLTTSTGELFF
D gene: -; clone size: -; J gene: TRBJ2-7; V gene: TRBV7-9; CDR3 DNA: TGTGCCAGCAGCCCCGGGGTGGTAGCGGTCTACGAGCAGTACTTC; CDR3 protein: CASSPGVVAVYEQYF
D gene: -; clone size: -; J gene: TRBJ2-7; V gene: TRBV6-1; CDR3 DNA: TGTGCCAGCAGTGAAACACCCGACAGCTCCTACGAGCAGTACTTC; CDR3 protein: CASSETPDSSYEQYF
D gene: -; clone size: -; J gene: TRBJ2-3; V gene: TRBV6-4; CDR3 DNA: TGTGCCAGCAGTGGTTCGGGGGACACAGATACGCAGTATTTT; CDR3 protein: CASSGSGDTDTQYF
D gene: -; clone size: -; J gene: TRBJ1-5; V gene: TRBV7-9; CDR3 DNA: TGTGCCAGCAGCTTGGGCAGTCCCAGCAATCAGCCCCAGCATTTT; CDR3 protein: CASSLGSPSNQPQHF
D gene: TRBD1; clone size: -; J gene: TRBJ2-7; V gene: TRBV7-9; CDR3 DNA: TGTGCCAGCAGCCCCAGGACAGGGGAGTACGAGCAGTACTTC; CDR3 protein: CASSPRTGEYEQYF